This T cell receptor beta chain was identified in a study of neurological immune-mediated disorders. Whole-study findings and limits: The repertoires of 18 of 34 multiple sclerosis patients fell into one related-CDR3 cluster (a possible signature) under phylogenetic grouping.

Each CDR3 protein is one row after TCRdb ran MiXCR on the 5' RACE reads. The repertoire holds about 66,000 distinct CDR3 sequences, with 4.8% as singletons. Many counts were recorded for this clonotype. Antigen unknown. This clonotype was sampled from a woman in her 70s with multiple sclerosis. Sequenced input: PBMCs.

This CDR3 reads CASTGVTEAFF. In nucleotides, the CDR3 is TGTGCCAGCACAGGGGTCACTGAAGCTTTCTTT. The chain uses TRBV6-6 and TRBJ1-1, with a weak D call TRBD1 (6 bases). Deletions cut 7 bases from V and 4 bases from J, with 7 bases between. This CDR3 contains 11 residues. Germline V gives CDR1 MNHNY, CDR2 SVGAGI (reference sequence).